This T cell receptor beta chain was observed in a study of prognosis after radiotherapy for stage I lung cancer. This clonotype was counted ten times or more. Genomic DNA was subjected to two-round multiplex PCR for amplification of TCR beta CDR3. Individual primers that were specific to each TRBV and TRBJ gene served in first-round PCR. TCRdb reprocessed the multiplex PCR reads with MiXCR, giving one entry per CDR3 protein. The sample shows over 15,000 distinct CDR3 sequences, 45% to 50% of them seen only once. This CDR3 has 17 amino acids. Germline loops: CDR1 LGHDT, CDR2 YNNKEL (reference sequence). The V and J ends lost 4 bases and 6 bases, in that order; junction bases with no gene match: 11.

The sequence was collected from a donor aged 50 or older with non-small cell lung cancer. V gene TRBV3-1 combines with J gene TRBJ1-6; 8 bases agree with TRBD1. Specimen: PBMCs, collected before or after stereotactic body radiation therapy (not recorded which). CDR3 nucleotide sequence: TGTGCCAGCAGCCGCGACAGGGGTGGTATGGGTAATTCACCCCTCCACTTT. Amino acids: CASSRDRGGMGNSPLHF.